The present TCR beta chain was sequenced within a study of blood T cell repertoires in COVID-19. Study as a whole: The United States, Italy and Spain provided the acute and convalescent COVID-19 samples. PBMCs, B-cell-depleted T cells, or T cells were the source of the cDNA or gDNA that made up the material.

TCRdb keeps only in-frame clones here, not all; method: immunoSEQ multiplex PCR. The top ten hold roughly 4% of the sample, which has 150,000 or so clones, 87% seen once. The study assigned cohorts using participant-reported clinical history. The TCR comes from a woman aged 35 to 49 who had been exposed to COVID-19. Sequences were obtained from PBMCs or T cells enriched from blood (not recorded which).

CDR3 DNA sequence: TGTGCCAGCAGCTTGGCTAGTGATTCACCCCTCCACTTT. This sequence encodes CASSLASDSPLHF. The V gene is TRBV5-6, the J gene TRBJ1-6; the D is unclear. The CDR3 consists of 13 residues. V lost 0 bases to trimming and J lost 8 bases, with 6 bases between them. Looked up from germline, CDR1 is SGHDT and CDR2 is YYEEEE.